This entry lists 18 T cell receptor beta chains sequenced from one sample in a study of T cell responses to AZD1222 COVID-19 vaccine. TCRdb's table, derived via immunoSEQ multiplex PCR, lists solely in-frame clones and lacks some. The table includes 150,000 to 200,000 clones, around 93% detected once. The specimen was peripheral blood, collected on day 0 of AZD1222 vaccination. Receptors were obtained from an adult in good health.

Of note for this clone: Relative to the germline gene, one junction end is altered; a read error may explain this. This rearrangement joins TRBV19 to TRBJ2-7; D is tentatively TRBD1 or TRBD2 (5 bases each). Per the germline V gene, CDR1 is LNHDA and CDR2 is SQIVND (reference sequence). This CDR3 region has 12 residues. CDR3 region: CASSMGDYEQYF. CDR3 bases: TGTGCCAGCAGTATGGGGGACTACGAGCAGTACTTC.

This sequence joins TRBV5-4 and TRBJ1-2, with a tentative D call TRBD1 (6 bases). CDR1 and CDR2 from the germline V gene are SGHNT and YYREEE (reference sequence). The CDR3 consists of 13 residues. V was trimmed by 2 bases and J by 2 bases, leaving 7 bases between them. CDR3 loop: CASSLQGNYGYTF. The CDR3 DNA reads as TGTGCCAGCAGCTTACAGGGAAACTATGGCTACACCTTC.

The chain joins TRBV25-1 to TRBJ2-3, with a tentative D call TRBD2 (7 bases). This CDR3 is 15 amino acids long. Germline V gives CDR1 MGHDK, CDR2 SYGVNS. V lost 1 base, J lost 6 bases, and 14 bases lay in between. The CDR3 DNA sequence: TGTGCCAGCAGTGAATCTGGCGGGGGCAGCGATACGCAGTATTTT. Translating it yields CASSESGGGSDTQYF.

This clone was recorded once. The J gene is TRBJ1-5, the V gene TRBV6-2 or TRBV6-3; a weak D match, TRBD1 (5 bases). Trimming removed 3 bases at V and 7 bases at J, with 13 bases between. The germline V gene has CDR1 MNHEY and CDR2 SVGEGT. The CDR3 runs 14 residues. DNA of the CDR3: TGTGCCAGCAGTTATCTGGGGGGTAGCCAGCCCCAGCATTTT. Residues: CASSYLGGSQPQHF.

V and J are TRBV19 and TRBJ1-1; no firm D call. V dropped 3 bases and J dropped 0 bases, with 8 bases sitting between them. The length of the CDR3 is 14 residues. Germline V gene sequence: CDR1 LNHDA, CDR2 SQIVND (reference sequence). CDR3 coding DNA: TGTGCCAGTAGTATCCCAGGAGTGAACACTGAAGCTTTCTTT. Translation gives CASSIPGVNTEAFF.

J is TRBJ2-3 and V is TRBV25-1; D possibly corresponds to TRBD2 (5 bases). The CDR3 loop spans 13 amino acids. V dropped 7 bases and J dropped 2 bases, with 10 bases sitting between them. The germline V gene has CDR1 MGHDK and CDR2 SYGVNS. CDR3 nucleotide sequence: TGTGCCAGCATTTCGGGATACACAGATACGCAGTATTTT. The encoded protein is CASISGYTDTQYF.

This sequence joins TRBV29-1 and TRBJ1-2, with TRBD1 matching 9 bases. Germline trimming cut 4 bases from V and 4 bases from J; bases unmatched to any gene: 7. CDR3 length: 14 amino acids. Germline assignment: CDR1 SQVTM and CDR2 ANQGSEA. This CDR3 reads CSVAGGQGVYGYTF. The CDR3 region has the DNA TGCAGCGTTGCGGGGGGACAGGGAGTCTATGGCTACACCTTC.

This rearrangement joins TRBV19 to TRBJ1-2; TRBD1 is a possible D gene (5 bases). Germline CDR1 is LNHDA and CDR2 is SQIVND (reference sequence). The CDR3 loop spans 15 amino acids. With 3 bases removed from V and 8 bases from J, the gap between germline ends came to 19 bases. CDR3 residues: CASSIVRGGEDGYTF. For the CDR3, the DNA is TGTGCCAGTAGTATCGTCAGAGGAGGGGAGGACGGCTACACCTTC.

The chain's CDR3 is CASSQDGRAEKLFF. The CDR3 DNA sequence: TGCGCCAGCAGCCAAGATGGACGGGCTGAAAAACTGTTTTTT. V gene TRBV4-3 combines with J gene TRBJ1-4; D gene ambiguous. CDR1 and CDR2 (germline): LGHNA, YSLEER. V was shortened by 0 bases and J by 7 bases, with 9 bases between the two germline ends. This CDR3 has 14 amino acids.

The chain couples TRBV24-1 to TRBJ1-5, with D possibly matching TRBD1 (5 bases). This CDR3 has 16 residues. Germline V gene data show CDR1 as KGHDR and CDR2 as SFDVKD. V was pared by 12 bases and J by 3 bases, with 23 bases between. This CDR3 reads CASEKGTDSTNQPQHF. CDR3 bases: TGTGCCTCCGAAAAAGGGACCGACTCGACCAATCAGCCCCAGCATTTT.

The rearrangement links TRBV6-1 to TRBJ1-1; no firm D call. Germline values: CDR1 MNHNS, CDR2 SASEGT. The CDR3 runs 14 residues. Trimming left V 7 bases short and J 13 bases short, with 25 bases between. This chain's CDR3 is CASTLRPQRGLDFF. DNA for the CDR3: TGTGCCAGCACTCTTCGTCCCCAGCGGGGTTTGGATTTCTTT.

The chain links TRBV9 to TRBJ1-3; no clear D. Germline CDR1 is SGDLS and CDR2 is YYNGEE. CDR3 size: 14 residues. V was shortened by 3 bases and J by 0 bases, with 7 bases between the two germline ends. This chain's CDR3 is CASSEISSGNTIYF. The CDR3 region has the DNA TGTGCCAGCAGCGAGATCTCCTCTGGAAACACCATATATTTT. The whole variable domain, filled in from reference TRBV9 and TRBJ1-3, reads DSGVTQTPKHLITATGQRVTLRCSPRSGDLSVYWYQQSLDQGLQFLIQYYNGEERAKGNILERFSAQQFPDLHSELNLSSLELGDSALYFCASSEISSGNTIYFGEGSWLTVV.

The V call is TRBV5-6, the J call TRBJ1-2; 7 bases align to TRBD1. The ends lost 3 bases at V and 2 bases at J; junction bases unmatched: 10. Germline loops: CDR1 SGHDT, CDR2 YYEEEE. The CDR3 spans 16 residues. The CDR3 region is CASSSTGTDFNYGYTF. CDR3 sequence (DNA): TGTGCCAGCAGCTCCACCGGGACAGATTTCAACTATGGCTACACCTTC.

V usage is TRBV4-3 and J usage is TRBJ1-5; maybe TRBD1 (6 bases). This CDR3 is 16 amino acids long. Per germline, CDR1 LGHNA and CDR2 YSLEER. Trimming stripped 2 bases from V and 3 bases from J, with 14 bases between. The CDR3 DNA reads as TGCGCCAGCAGCCAATTTTGGGGGGCTTACAATCAGCCCCAGCATTTT. The encoded protein is CASSQFWGAYNQPQHF.

In regard to this clone: One end of the junction does not line up with germline, which may come from a read error. The chain is built from TRBV28 and TRBJ2-5, with a weak D call TRBD1 (5 bases). This CDR3 comprises 12 residues. Germline V gene sequence: CDR1 MDHEN, CDR2 SYDVKM. The chain's CDR3 is CASSELEQGKHF. The CDR3 region has the DNA TGTGCCAGCAGCGAATTAGAGCAGGGAAAGCACTTC.

This chain joins TRBV19 and TRBJ1-5, with unresolved D. CDR1 is LNHDA and CDR2 is SQIVND in the germline V gene (reference sequence). Trimming pared 5 bases from V and 5 bases from J, leaving 10 bases between. The CDR3 has 13 residues. DNA of the CDR3: TGTGCCAGTAGTTTTTCAGGAGATCAGCCCCAGCATTTT. Residues: CASSFSGDQPQHF.

V is TRBV18 and J is TRBJ2-3, with TRBD1 matching 7 bases. The germline CDR1 and CDR2 sequences are KGHSH and LQKENI. V shed 2 bases and J 4 bases; nucleotides not matched to a gene: 12. This CDR3 has 17 residues. DNA of the CDR3: TGTGCCAGCTCACCAAGGGGTTACAGGGGTGATTCAGATACGCAGTATTTT. As protein: CASSPRGYRGDSDTQYF. The full variable domain, completed using reference TRBV18 and TRBJ2-3, is NAGVMQNPRHLVRRRGQEARLRCSPMKGHSHVYWYRQLPEEGLKFMVYLQKENIIDESGMPKERFSAEFPKEGPSILRIQQVVRGDSAAYFCASSPRGYRGDSDTQYFGPGTRLTVL.

V is TRBV6-2 or TRBV6-3 and J is TRBJ2-7, with a weak D call TRBD2 (6 bases). The CDR3 runs 13 residues. Germline V gene sequence: CDR1 MNHEY, CDR2 SVGEGT. Trimming removed 5 bases at V and 1 base at J, with 9 bases between. Written as DNA, the CDR3 is TGTGCCAGCAGTCAGGAGGGGTCCTACGAGCAGTACTTC. It encodes CASSQEGSYEQYF.